The present TCR beta chain was sequenced within a study of T cells in localized non-small cell lung cancer (dated by TCRdb to the early 2020s). Looking at the study overall: Comparing tumors with uninvolved tumor-adjacent lungs, the study looked at the T cell repertoires of fewer than 250 patients with early-stage NSCLC. The cohort consisted of 236 treatment-naive NSCLC patients whose localized lung tumors had been resected. A mean age of roughly 64 years was recorded for the NSCLC patients, of whom more than 120 were male and about a hundred were female.

The research as a whole found: Longer overall survival was associated with higher T cell density in blood, whereas shorter survival was associated with higher clonality in adjacent lung. A median of roughly 60 of the top 100 tumor clones were detected in paired uninvolved adjacent lung, and some 30 of these tumor clones were also found among the top 100 clones of the paired uninvolved adjacent lung. Because multi-region sequencing of the tumors was not done, intratumor heterogeneity could not be ruled out. Uninvolved tumor-adjacent lung showed the highest T cell clonality, higher than tumor, which suggests more focused antigenic responses in the uninvolved tumor-adjacent lung. Since the design was exploratory, TCR variables were selected using unadjusted p-values with no false-discovery rate correction.

The immunoSEQ Assay was used to sequence TCR beta CDR3 regions from DNA. In the original analysis: To compute T cell density, TCR beta template counts were normalized to usable DNA, which was estimated by amplifying housekeeping genes. Using the preseqR package, richness was estimated by extrapolating to 120,000 templates for tissue samples and 400,000 templates for PBMC samples. Clonality was taken to be one minus Pielou's evenness. Differential abundance testing on productive amino-acid clonotypes, with a minimum total count of 5 and an alpha of 0.1, was used to identify tissue-enriched TCRs. Repertoire overlap between compartments was quantified with the Jaccard Index and Morisita Overlap Index. TCR beta CDR3s were clustered by GLIPH together with public tetramer-defined viral CDR3s, and at least three viral sequences plus V-gene enrichment were required for viral motifs. TCRdb holds this immuneACCESS table with in-frame rearrangements only. Some clones are missing; in checked studies, unresolved V genes explain under half, and the rest has no known cause. V, J and clone size are those of that table, while D and trimming were read from the DNA. The sample has about 1,100 clones on record, around a fifth of them singletons. The leading ten clones occupy over 15% of the sample.

Uninvolved adjacent lung was obtained at least 2 cm from the tumor margin, and the absence of atypia was confirmed by two independent pathologists. At diagnosis, tumor, uninvolved tumor-adjacent lung and peripheral blood were collected and then preserved as a mix of FFPE and fresh-frozen material. As for this clone: Its antigen specificity is not known. No quality values exist for individual bases; no much larger clone is one base distant.

The germline V gene provides CDR1 MDHEN and CDR2 SYDVKM. The germline ends are 17 bases apart after V is trimmed by 7 bases and J by 5 bases. Measured from the cysteine to the phenylalanine, the CDR3 is 14 residues long. Only CDR3 DNA is held: 42 bases, read in frame from base 1. This receptor chain uses TRBV28 and TRBJ2-5, with TRBD2 perhaps the D gene, on 6 matching bases. The receptor was isolated from a female donor aged 60 or older with stage I squamous cell lung carcinoma. Source: normal lung tissue next to the tumor, taken before any cancer treatment. The CDR3 amino acid sequence is: CASISGGKGETQYF. The DNA is as follows: TGTGCCAGCATCTCCGGAGGGAAAGGGGAGACCCAGTACTTC.